Detailed here is one TCR beta chain. The sample belongs to a study of beta chain features in type 1 diabetes. Post-sort purity exceeded 95% for all sorted populations. CDR3 length equals 15 residues. V was cut by 2 bases and J by 1 base, with 13 bases left in between. In germline, CDR1 is SGHRS, CDR2 YFSETQ. Isolated RNA was reverse transcribed in full, so expressed TCRB transcripts were sequenced. There were 3.5 million to 4.5 million reads on average in the naive, central memory and regulatory T cell samples. The data were produced by immunoSEQ multiplex PCR, yet TCRdb's version contains in-frame clones alone and is incomplete. Seen here are some 150,000 clones, roughly 9.3% observed once, and the top ten hold approximately 0.69%.

The sample consisted of central memory CD4+ T cells from blood. The chain joins TRBV5-1 to TRBJ2-7; D perhaps matches TRBD1 (6 bases). The receptor was derived from a woman in her forties in good health. For the CDR3, the DNA is TGCGCCAGCAGCTTTAGGGACATTGGGTCCTACGAGCAGTACTTC. It encodes CASSFRDIGSYEQYF.